Shown below are 10 T cell receptor beta chains from a single sample sequenced in a study of spatial heterogeneity in lung cancer. Via MiXCR, TCRdb re-called the 5' RACE reads, giving one row per CDR3 protein. The data contain 77,000 or so distinct CDR3 sequences, approximately 18% of them seen just once; the ten biggest clones take up roughly 6.2%. Time point denoted: sample taken at primary tumor resection. Whole RNA came from tumor, nontumor lung or frozen PBMC and was sequenced without being sorted. This material consisted of PBMCs, taken at surgery. These receptor sequences come from a male donor with early-stage non-small cell lung cancer.

Only a few counts were recorded for this clonotype. Compared with germline, one end of the junction differs, possibly owing to a read error. The chain couples TRBV7-7 to TRBJ2-1; 7 nucleotides match TRBD1. There are 16 residues in the CDR3. CDR1 and CDR2 (germline): SSHAT, FNYEAQ (reference sequence). The DNA of the CDR3 is TGTGCTAGCAGCTTAGGGGGCTTAAGGGGAACGAATGAGCAGTTCTTC. This translates into CASSLGGLRGTNEQFF.

The rearrangement joins TRBV9 to TRBJ2-3, with D uncertain. V was cut by 3 bases and J by 2 bases, with 16 bases left in between. CDR1 and CDR2 (germline): SGDLS, YYNGEE. CDR3 length: 16 amino acids. The CDR3 region has the DNA TGTGCCAGCAGCGAGCAACGGCCCGGGTCCACAGATACGCAGTATTTT. It is translated as CASSEQRPGSTDTQYF. Filled out from reference TRBV9 and TRBJ2-3, the complete variable domain reads DSGVTQTPKHLITATGQRVTLRCSPRSGDLSVYWYQQSLDQGLQFLIQYYNGEERAKGNILERFSAQQFPDLHSELNLSSLELGDSALYFCASSEQRPGSTDTQYFGPGTRLTVL.

This clonotype was recorded at least ten times. The DNA for the CDR3 is TGTGCCACCAGTGATACGCGGGAGGGATCCTACAATGAGCAGTTCTTC. Protein sequence: CATSDTREGSYNEQFF. The chain has TRBV24-1 and TRBJ2-1, with TRBD2 identical over 9 bases. Per germline, CDR1 KGHDR and CDR2 SFDVKD. CDR3 size: 16 residues. V shed 3 bases, J shed 1 base, and the junction held 3 bases outside the gene matches.

This clonotype was picked up many times. The rearrangement links TRBV20-1 to TRBJ2-7; 7 positions match TRBD1. V was clipped by 5 bases and J by 4 bases; unmatched bases: 2. The germline V gene has CDR1 DFQATT and CDR2 SNEGSKA (reference sequence). This CDR3 comprises 11 residues. CDR3 coding DNA: TGCAGTGCTTTGACAGGGTACGAGCAGTACTTC. Translation: CSALTGYEQYF.

The J gene is TRBJ2-7, the V gene TRBV7-2; D call uncertain. CDR1 is SGHTA, CDR2 FQGNSA, per germline. The CDR3 extends over 13 amino acids. With 2 bases removed from V and 6 bases from J, the gap between germline ends came to 11 bases. The CDR3 DNA is TGTGCCAGCAGCTTACTGCGTCTCGGCGAGCAGTACTTC. Residues: CASSLLRLGEQYF.

This clonotype was seen only a few times. The chain joins TRBV29-1 to TRBJ1-1; a weak D match, TRBD1 (5 bases). Germline V CDR1 and CDR2: SQVTM, ANQGSEA. V was pared by 1 base and J by 4 bases, with 16 bases between. The CDR3 loop spans 15 amino acids. CDR3 sequence (DNA): TGCAGCGTTGAAGTTTGGATCGGGACGCCCACTGAAGCTTTCTTT. Protein sequence: CSVEVWIGTPTEAFF. Filled out from reference TRBV29-1 and TRBJ1-1, the complete variable domain reads SAVISQKPSRDICQRGTSLTIQCQVDSQVTMMFWYRQQPGQSLTLIATANQGSEATYESGFVIDKFPISRPNLTFSTLTVSNMSPEDSSIYLCSVEVWIGTPTEAFFGQGTRLTVV.

The genes are TRBV5-8 and TRBJ1-4; TRBD1 matches 7 bases. This CDR3 is 14 amino acids long. Germline assignment: CDR1 SGHTS and CDR2 YDEGEE. V dropped 4 bases and J dropped 5; count of bases not matched to a gene: 5. The CDR3 DNA is TGTGCCAGCAGCCCGGGACAGCACAATGAAAAACTGTTTTTT. Translated: CASSPGQHNEKLFF.

The chain joins TRBV9 to TRBJ2-2; D not resolved. Trimming pared 4 bases from V and 5 bases from J, leaving 18 bases between. The CDR3 is 16 amino acids. Looked up from germline, CDR1 is SGDLS and CDR2 is YYNGEE. Here the CDR3 DNA reads TGTGCCAGCAGCCCCCAACCCGGCCTTAGTACCGGGGAGCTGTTTTTT. It specifies CASSPQPGLSTGELFF.

The chain couples TRBV24-1 to TRBJ1-1; tentatively, D is TRBD1 (6 bases). CDR3 size: 13 residues. The germline V gene has CDR1 KGHDR and CDR2 SFDVKD. V was pared by 5 bases and J by 3 bases, with 9 bases between. The CDR3 DNA is TGTGCCACCAGTGGACAGGCGGACACTGAAGCTTTCTTT. It translates to CATSGQADTEAFF.

The sample holds a few counts of this clonotype. The J gene is TRBJ2-3, the V gene TRBV20-1; D uncertain. Germline V gene data show CDR1 as DFQATT and CDR2 as SNEGSKA (reference sequence). The CDR3 contains 12 residues. CDR3 bases: TGCAGCGCTGGACCTAGCACAGATACGCAGTATTTT. This sequence encodes CSAGPSTDTQYF.